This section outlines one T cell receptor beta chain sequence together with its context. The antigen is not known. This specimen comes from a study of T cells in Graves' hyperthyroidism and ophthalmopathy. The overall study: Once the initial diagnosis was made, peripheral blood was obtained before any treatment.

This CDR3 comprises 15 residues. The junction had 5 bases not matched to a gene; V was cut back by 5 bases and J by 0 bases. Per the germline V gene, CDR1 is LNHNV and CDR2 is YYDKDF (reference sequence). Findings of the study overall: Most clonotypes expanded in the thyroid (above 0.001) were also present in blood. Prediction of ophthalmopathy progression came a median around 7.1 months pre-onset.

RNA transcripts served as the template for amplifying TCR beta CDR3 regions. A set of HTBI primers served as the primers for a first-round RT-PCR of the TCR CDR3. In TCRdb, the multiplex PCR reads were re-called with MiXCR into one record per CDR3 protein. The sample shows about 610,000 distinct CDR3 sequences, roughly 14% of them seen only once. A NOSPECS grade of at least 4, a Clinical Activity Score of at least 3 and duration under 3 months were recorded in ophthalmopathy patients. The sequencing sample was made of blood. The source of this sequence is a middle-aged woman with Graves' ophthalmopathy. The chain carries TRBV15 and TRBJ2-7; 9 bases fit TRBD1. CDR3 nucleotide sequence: TGTGCCACCAGCGGGGACAGGGCTTCCTCCTACGAGCAGTACTTC. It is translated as CATSGDRASSYEQYF.